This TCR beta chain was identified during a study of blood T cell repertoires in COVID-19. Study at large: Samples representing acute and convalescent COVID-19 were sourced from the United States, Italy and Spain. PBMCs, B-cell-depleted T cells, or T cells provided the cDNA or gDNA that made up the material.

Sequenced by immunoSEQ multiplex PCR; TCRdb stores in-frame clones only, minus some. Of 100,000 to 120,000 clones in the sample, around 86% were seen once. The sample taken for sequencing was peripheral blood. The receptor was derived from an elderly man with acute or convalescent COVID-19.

The CDR3 protein is CASKPGNTGELFF. DNA of the CDR3: TGTGCCAGCAAACCGGGGAACACCGGGGAGCTGTTTTTT. The chain is built from TRBV28 and TRBJ2-2, with unresolved D. Per the germline V gene, CDR1 is MDHEN and CDR2 is SYDVKM. This CDR3 has 13 amino acids. Trimming removed 7 bases from V and 1 base from J, with 7 bases in between.